The 9 T cell receptor beta chains below were found in one sample sequenced in a study of CD8 T cells in Susac syndrome. The RNA input was about 0.5 to 1 ug, and it was reverse transcribed with random hexamers. MiXCR, applied by TCRdb to the immunoSEQ multiplex PCR reads, yields one record per CDR3 protein. There are about 210,000 distinct CDR3 sequences in the sample; 95% occur only once, and 0.095% lies in the top ten. The sample comprised CD4+ T cells from PBMCs. Receptor source: a human donor with multiple sclerosis.

The rearrangement joins TRBV29-1 to TRBJ2-2, with 7 bases aligning to TRBD1. CDR3 length equals 14 residues. Germline CDR1 reads SQVTM; CDR2 reads ANQGSEA. Germline trimming cut 5 bases from V and 3 bases from J; bases unmatched to any gene: 6. The DNA of the CDR3 is TGCAGCGTTATAGGGACAGTCTACACCGGGGAGCTGTTTTTT. It encodes CSVIGTVYTGELFF.

V and J are TRBV6-6 and TRBJ1-1, with unresolved D. CDR1 and CDR2 (germline): MNHNY, SVGAGI (reference sequence). CDR3 length: 14 amino acids. V was trimmed by 5 bases and J by 7 bases, leaving 17 bases between them. DNA of the CDR3: TGTGCCAGCAGTATGCGAGGGCCCGCCAATGAAGCTTTCTTT. Its protein is CASSMRGPANEAFF.

This clonotype occurred once. The chain recombines TRBV6-2 or TRBV6-3 with TRBJ2-3, with 8 positions matching TRBD2. Germline V gene data show CDR1 as MNHEY and CDR2 as SVGEGT. This CDR3 spans 14 amino acids. V dropped 6 bases and J dropped 4; count of bases not matched to a gene: 6. This CDR3 is CASSTLGRADTQYF. The DNA for the CDR3 is TGTGCCAGCAGCACCCTCGGGAGGGCAGATACGCAGTATTTT.

This clonotype was seen only once. V gene TRBV27 combines with J gene TRBJ1-1, with no clear D. The CDR3 totals 15 residues. The germline CDR1 and CDR2 sequences are MNHEY and SMNVEV (reference sequence). Trimming shortened V by 4 bases and J by 4 bases, and 16 bases separated the two germline ends. DNA of the CDR3: TGTGCCAGCAGTTCCCGACTGCTAATTACCACTGAAGCTTTCTTT. Translation gives CASSSRLLITTEAFF.

The chain uses TRBV7-2 and TRBJ2-5, with 13 bases fitting TRBD2. The germline CDR1 and CDR2 sequences are SGHTA and FQGNSA. Trimming removed 0 bases from V and 2 bases from J; junction bases left unmatched: 0. The CDR3 totals 16 residues. This chain's CDR3 is CASSLATSGGQETQYF. The CDR3 region has the DNA TGTGCCAGCAGCTTAGCGACTAGCGGGGGGCAAGAGACCCAGTACTTC.

J is TRBJ1-1 and V is TRBV29-1; maybe TRBD1 (6 bases). The germline V gene encodes CDR1 SQVTM and CDR2 ANQGSEA. V was trimmed by 6 bases and J by 10 bases, leaving 18 bases between them. The CDR3 covers 12 residues. The CDR3 DNA reads as TGCAGCGTCGCCGGGACACGTATAGGAGCTTTCTTT. It encodes CSVAGTRIGAFF.

This chain joins TRBV29-1 and TRBJ2-2; the D is unclear. V was cut by 7 bases and J by 6 bases, with 21 bases left in between. The CDR3 spans 15 residues. Germline values: CDR1 SQVTM, CDR2 ANQGSEA. CDR3: CSASQAALFAGELFF. Here the CDR3 DNA reads TGCAGCGCCTCGCAAGCAGCGCTGTTCGCCGGGGAGCTGTTTTTT.

The gene calls are TRBV13 and TRBJ2-2; possibly TRBD1 or TRBD2 for D (5 bases each). The V end was cut by 4 bases, the J end by 7 bases, with 22 bases between. The CDR3 covers 17 residues. Germline V gene data show CDR1 as PRHDT and CDR2 as FYEKMQ (reference sequence). Here the CDR3 DNA reads TGTGCCAGCAGCTACCTGCCATGGTCGGGGACCTACGGGGAGCTGTTTTTT. Protein sequence: CASSYLPWSGTYGELFF. Supplemented by reference TRBV13 and TRBJ2-2, the full variable domain reads AAGVIQSPRHLIKEKRETATLKCYPIPRHDTVYWYQQGPGQDPQFLISFYEKMQSDKGSIPDRFSAQQFSDYHSELNMSSLELGDSALYFCASSYLPWSGTYGELFFGEGSRLTVL.

The V call is TRBV19, the J call TRBJ2-6; a weak D match, TRBD2 (6 bases). V lost 1 base and J 4 bases, leaving 11 bases between the germline ends. The germline gives CDR1 LNHDA, CDR2 SQIVND (reference sequence). There are 16 residues in the CDR3. The CDR3 is CASSIAGGSGANVLTF. CDR3 nucleotides: TGTGCCAGTAGTATAGCTGGGGGGTCCGGGGCCAACGTCCTGACTTTC.